The 16 T cell receptor beta chains given below trace back to one sample, sequenced in a study of control samples from healthy donors and cancer patients. Some clones are missing from TCRdb's copy, which holds only in-frame ones; the method was immunoSEQ multiplex PCR. The table lists about 410,000 clones, 90% of them singletons. Material: PBMCs. The receptors come from a man aged 35-49 years with head and neck cancer.

This clone appeared a single time. The chain recombines TRBV5-4 with TRBJ2-7, with 7 bases that match TRBD1. This CDR3 has 14 amino acids. V lost 4 bases to trimming and J lost 0 bases; unmatched junction nucleotides: 4. The germline V gene has CDR1 SGHNT and CDR2 YYREEE (reference sequence). The CDR3 DNA reads as TGTGCCAGCAGCAAGGACAGGAGCTCCTACGAGCAGTACTTC. This sequence encodes CASSKDRSSYEQYF.

V gene TRBV6-2 or TRBV6-3 combines with J gene TRBJ1-1; TRBD1 matches at 7 bases. There are 13 residues in the CDR3. Trimming at V came to 4 bases and at J to 10 bases, leaving 9 bases not matched to a gene. Per germline, CDR1 MNHEY and CDR2 SVGEGT. CDR3 nucleotides: TGTGCCAGCAGTTTAGGACAGGTTGCTGCAGCTTTCTTT. Translated, it gives CASSLGQVAAAFF.

V and J are TRBV27 and TRBJ1-1; 8 nucleotides align to TRBD1. Unmatched junction bases numbered 13, after V lost 10 bases and J lost 3 bases. The V gene's germline CDR1 is MNHEY and CDR2 SMNVEV (reference sequence). The CDR3 is 15 residues long. The CDR3 here is CATQGAGVGDTEAFF. For the CDR3, the DNA is TGTGCCACCCAGGGGGCAGGGGTTGGTGACACTGAAGCTTTCTTT.

This sequence joins TRBV30 and TRBJ2-1; the D is unclear. Germline V gives CDR1 GTSNPN, CDR2 SVGIG (reference sequence). The V end was cut by 3 bases, the J end by 1 base, with 10 bases between. The CDR3 is 14 amino acids. The CDR3 coding sequence is TGTGCCTGGAGAGGGCCCTCTTCCTACAATGAGCAGTTCTTC. This translates into CAWRGPSSYNEQFF.

The gene calls are TRBV7-3 and TRBJ2-1, with 8 bases lining up with TRBD1. Unmatched junction bases numbered 10, after V lost 3 bases and J lost 0 bases. The CDR3 has 18 amino acids. In germline, CDR1 is SGHTA, CDR2 FQGTGA. CDR3 sequence (DNA): TGTGCCAGCAGCTTGGGGCTCAGGGGGCTCAACTCCTACAATGAGCAGTTCTTC. Translated: CASSLGLRGLNSYNEQFF. The full variable domain, with the rest looked up from reference TRBV7-3 and TRBJ2-1, is GAGVSQTPSNKVTEKGKYVELRCDPISGHTALYWYRQSLGQGPEFLIYFQGTGAADDSGLPNDRFFAVRPEGSVSTLKIQRTERGDSAVYLCASSLGLRGLNSYNEQFFGPGTRLTVL.

This chain connects TRBV6-5 to TRBJ1-4; TRBD1 matches at 7 bases. The germline CDR1 and CDR2 sequences are MNHEY and SVGAGI. Germline trimming cut 6 bases from V and 10 bases from J; bases unmatched to any gene: 11. CDR3 length: 14 amino acids. The CDR3 nucleotides read TGTGCCAGCAGCTTAGCGGCGCCAGGGGGAAAACTGTTTTTT. Encoded protein: CASSLAAPGGKLFF.

This clone appeared a single time. This chain joins TRBV3-1 (or the pseudogene TRBV3-2) and TRBJ1-4, with 7 bases that match TRBD1. Germline CDR1 and CDR2: LGHDT and YNNKEL (reference sequence). Losses at the gene ends were 2 bases for V and 8 bases for J; bases not matched to a gene: 8. CDR3 length: 15 amino acids. CDR3 coding DNA: TGTGCCAGCAGCCAAACGCCGGGACAGCTCGAAAAACTGTTTTTT. Its translation is CASSQTPGQLEKLFF.

The chain links TRBV29-1 to TRBJ1-2; no reliable D call. The V gene lost 5 bases and the J gene lost 3 bases, with 13 bases spanning the gap. The CDR3 length is 13 residues. Germline V lookup: CDR1 SQVTM, CDR2 ANQGSEA. The CDR3 loop is CSVLGGWDYGYTF. CDR3 coding DNA: TGCAGCGTTTTAGGCGGGTGGGACTATGGCTACACCTTC.

The V and J genes are TRBV7-9 and TRBJ2-7, with D possibly TRBD1 on 7 matching bases. V was cut by 5 bases and J by 3 bases, with 14 bases left in between. This CDR3 region has 14 residues. Germline CDR1 reads SEHNR; CDR2 reads FQNEAQ (reference sequence). The CDR3 DNA follows: TGTGCCAGCAGCCCCCCGCAGGGGGGCTACGAGCAGTACTTC. Its protein is CASSPPQGGYEQYF.

The rearrangement links TRBV28 to TRBJ2-1; 8 bases agree with TRBD2. Germline values: CDR1 MDHEN, CDR2 SYDVKM. Trimming took 4 bases from V and 10 from J; bases not matched to a gene: 15. CDR3 length: 16 residues. The CDR3 protein is CASSSLTTSGGHEQFF. CDR3 coding DNA: TGTGCCAGCAGTTCTCTAACTACTAGCGGCGGACACGAGCAGTTCTTC.

The rearrangement joins TRBV19 to TRBJ2-4; D not resolved. Trimming took off 4 bases at V and 5 bases at J, with 9 bases between the two ends. The CDR3 spans 13 residues. CDR1 is LNHDA, CDR2 SQIVND, per germline (reference sequence). CDR3 residues: CASSTDRENIQYF. The DNA for the CDR3 is TGTGCCAGTAGTACCGACCGGGAAAACATTCAGTACTTC.

This clone was counted a few times. The chain employs TRBV19 and TRBJ1-2; possible D gene TRBD1, 6 bases. Trimming removed 5 bases from V and 4 bases from J, with 14 bases in between. In germline, CDR1 is LNHDA, CDR2 SQIVND (reference sequence). This CDR3 contains 14 residues. The chain's CDR3 is CASSLGGVGYGYTF. Written as DNA, the CDR3 is TGTGCCAGTAGTCTGGGGGGCGTCGGCTATGGCTACACCTTC.

V usage is TRBV15 and J usage is TRBJ1-5; D unclear. Germline V gene sequence: CDR1 LNHNV, CDR2 YYDKDF (reference sequence). The CDR3 is 15 amino acids. Trimming removed 0 bases from V and 7 bases from J, with 13 bases in between. The CDR3 spells CATSRDPNSVQPQHF. The CDR3 coding sequence is TGTGCCACCAGCAGAGACCCCAATTCTGTACAGCCCCAGCATTTT.

This chain uses TRBV18 with TRBJ1-4, with 7 bases aligning to TRBD1. The CDR3 sequence is 15 residues long. CDR1 is KGHSH, CDR2 LQKENI, per germline. With 5 bases clipped from V and 0 bases from J, the junction kept 3 bases outside the gene matches. The CDR3, as DNA: TGTGCCAGCTCAGTTACAGGGGCAACTAATGAAAAACTGTTTTTT. Translation: CASSVTGATNEKLFF.

J is TRBJ2-1 and V is TRBV19; 8 bases align to TRBD1. The CDR3 length is 20 residues. The V gene's germline CDR1 is LNHDA and CDR2 SQIVND (reference sequence). Losses at the gene ends were 5 bases for V and 5 bases for J; bases not matched to a gene: 23. The CDR3 DNA reads as TGTGCCAGTAGTCCGTGGACAGGGAGGACGGCCGAGACCAGACACAATGAGCAGTTCTTC. Translation gives CASSPWTGRTAETRHNEQFF.

The rearrangement joins TRBV12-2 to TRBJ1-2. TRBV12-2 is deemed a pseudogene. The length of the CDR3 is 18 residues. The CDR3 nucleotides read TGTGCAAGTCGCCCCACGGGTTTATCGGGTAGAGGCTGCTATGGCTACACCTTC. Translated, it gives CASRPTGLSGRGCYGYTF.